This record concerns one T cell receptor beta chain sequence. In building TCR beta libraries, iRepertoire HTBI primers were used together with Arm-PCR of CDR3 regions. TCRdb re-called the multiplex PCR reads through MiXCR, storing one row per CDR3 protein. The sample shows 240,000 or so distinct CDR3 sequences, 20% of them seen only once. This sample stems from a study of regulatory T cells in long-lasting Graves disease. Described time point: newly diagnosed GD, antithyroid drugs for less than 3 months. The TCR library was made from RNA extracted from PBMCs. The source material was peripheral blood mononuclear cells (PBMCs), sampled at new diagnosis, from a patient treated with antithyroid drugs. The receptor comes from a female donor with Graves disease.

The CDR3 protein is CASSWRADGTSTDTQYF. The CDR3, as DNA: TGTGCCAGCAGTTGGAGGGCGGACGGTACTAGCACAGATACGCAGTATTTT. This chain connects TRBV6-2 or TRBV6-3 to TRBJ2-3; D is possibly TRBD2 (6 bases). This CDR3 is 17 amino acids long. The germline gives CDR1 MNHEY, CDR2 SVGEGT. Trimming cost V 4 bases and J 0 bases, with 17 bases left between them.